The 18 T cell receptor beta chains reported below all come from one sample, sequenced in a study of T cell responses to AZD1222 COVID-19 vaccine. Profiled with immunoSEQ multiplex PCR; TCRdb holds only in-frame clones, not every one. This sample yields about 150,000 clones, of which more than 85% are seen a single time; about 7% belongs to the top ten. The material was peripheral blood, obtained after recovery from COVID-19. Receptors originate from an adult who had recovered from COVID-19.

This clone showed up just once. The chain uses TRBV5-6 and TRBJ2-7; tentatively, D is TRBD1 (6 bases). V shed 0 bases and J shed 1 base, with 14 bases lying between them. The CDR3 totals 16 residues. Germline-derived CDR1 and CDR2 are SGHDT and YYEEEE. CDR3 nucleotide sequence: TGTGCCAGCAGCTTGGAAGGTCGACAGGCGTCCTACGAGCAGTACTTC. Its translation is CASSLEGRQASYEQYF.

The genes are TRBV4-2 and TRBJ1-1, with TRBD1 identical over 8 bases. This CDR3 is 16 amino acids long. Per the germline V gene, CDR1 is LGHNA and CDR2 is YNFKEQ. J gave up 1 base and V 1 base, and 5 bases lay outside the gene matches. CDR3 loop: CASSQGQGNPNTEAFF. As DNA, the CDR3 is TGTGCCAGCAGCCAAGGACAGGGGAACCCGAACACTGAAGCTTTCTTT.

The chain combines TRBV3-1 (or the pseudogene TRBV3-2) with TRBJ2-3; the match to TRBD2 covers 7 bases. V gave up 1 base and J gave up 2 bases; unmatched junction bases: 3. The CDR3 covers 15 residues. The V gene's germline CDR1 is LGHDT and CDR2 YNNKEL (reference sequence). CDR3: CASSQGTRPTDTQYF. The CDR3 DNA follows: TGTGCCAGCAGCCAAGGGACTAGACCCACAGATACGCAGTATTTT.

This sequence joins TRBV2 and TRBJ1-2; tentative D call: TRBD1 (6 bases). This CDR3 is 11 amino acids long. Germline V gene data show CDR1 as SNHLY and CDR2 as FYNNEI. Trimming removed 6 bases from V and 8 bases from J, with 10 bases in between. CDR3 in amino acids: CASSLRGGYTF. CDR3 bases: TGTGCCAGCAGCCTCAGGGGCGGCTACACCTTC. The full variable domain, rest sourced from reference TRBV2 and TRBJ1-2, is EPEVTQTPSHQVTQMGQEVILRCVPISNHLYFYWYRQILGQKVEFLVSFYNNEISEKSEIFDDQFSVERPDGSNFTLKIRSTKLEDSAMYFCASSLRGGYTFGSGTRLTVV.

The CDR3 DNA sequence: TGTGCCAGCAGTGAACCCGCCGGACAGCTCACAGATACGCAGTATTTT. It is translated as CASSEPAGQLTDTQYF. The chain joins TRBV6-1 to TRBJ2-3, with a tentative D call TRBD1 (6 bases). Trimming left V 2 bases short and J 2 bases short, with 14 bases between. The CDR3 is 16 amino acids. CDR1 is MNHNS, CDR2 SASEGT, per germline.

V is TRBV29-1 and J is TRBJ2-1; D possibly corresponds to TRBD2 (6 bases). Germline CDR1 reads SQVTM; CDR2 reads ANQGSEA. Trimming took off 7 bases at V and 4 bases at J, with 14 bases between the two ends. CDR3 length equals 13 residues. The CDR3 DNA sequence: TGCAGCGCTACGGGGGAGTCATACAATGAGCAGTTCTTC. Its translation: CSATGESYNEQFF.

There are a few counts of this clone. CDR3 DNA: TGTGCCAGCAGCCAATTCACCTTCGCCAACTATGGCTACACCTTC. It codes for CASSQFTFANYGYTF. The gene calls are TRBV3-1 (or the pseudogene TRBV3-2) and TRBJ1-2; D gene ambiguous. The ends were cut back, 2 bases at V and 2 bases at J, with 12 bases in the middle. CDR3 length: 15 residues. Germline V gene lookup returns CDR1 LGHDT and CDR2 YNNKEL (reference sequence).

In DNA form, the CDR3 reads TGTGCCAGCAGCACCGGACAGGGGGGTTATGGCTACACCTTC. Protein: CASSTGQGGYGYTF. This chain links TRBV7-2 with TRBJ1-2; 10 bases line up with TRBD1. Trimming cost V 5 bases and J 5 bases; bases outside gene matches: 5. Germline loops: CDR1 SGHTA, CDR2 FQGNSA. The CDR3 consists of 14 residues.

The gene calls are TRBV3-1 (or the pseudogene TRBV3-2) and TRBJ2-7; TRBD2 matches 7 bases. This CDR3 has 14 amino acids. V lost 0 bases to trimming and J lost 3 bases; unmatched junction nucleotides: 2. CDR1 and CDR2 from the germline V gene are LGHDT and YNNKEL (reference sequence). The CDR3 coding sequence is TGTGCCAGCAGCCAAGATAGGGACTACTACGAGCAGTACTTC. This codes for CASSQDRDYYEQYF.

V and J are TRBV11-1 and TRBJ1-6, with unresolved D. Germline CDR1 SGHAT, CDR2 FQDESV (reference sequence). The CDR3 is 14 residues long. V gave up 1 base and J gave up 6 bases, with 7 bases separating them. CDR3 region: CASSLGQLNSPLHF. The CDR3 DNA sequence: TGTGCCAGCAGCTTAGGGCAGCTTAATTCACCCCTCCACTTT. Full variable domain (remainder filled in from reference TRBV11-1 and TRBJ1-6): EAEVAQSPRYKITEKSQAVAFWCDPISGHATLYWYRQILGQGPELLVQFQDESVVDDSQLPKDRFSAERLKGVDSTLKIQPAELGDSAMYLCASSLGQLNSPLHFGNGTRLTVT.

The chain employs TRBV9 and TRBJ2-2, with D perhaps TRBD2 (6 bases). CDR3 length: 15 residues. Germline CDR1 SGDLS, CDR2 YYNGEE. V was shortened by 7 bases and J by 3 bases, with 16 bases between the two germline ends. The CDR3 here is CASAAGDLYTGELFF. The CDR3 DNA reads as TGTGCCAGCGCCGCCGGGGACTTGTACACCGGGGAGCTGTTTTTT.

The rearrangement joins TRBV9 to TRBJ1-3; D unresolved. CDR1 is SGDLS and CDR2 is YYNGEE in the germline V gene. V was shortened by 0 bases and J by 1 base, with 14 bases between the two germline ends. CDR3 length: 17 residues. DNA for the CDR3: TGTGCCAGCAGCGTAGAAGGGAGGTTACCATCTGGAAACACCATATATTTT. Translating it yields CASSVEGRLPSGNTIYF. Combining the CDR3 with reference TRBV9 and TRBJ1-3 gives the whole variable domain DSGVTQTPKHLITATGQRVTLRCSPRSGDLSVYWYQQSLDQGLQFLIQYYNGEERAKGNILERFSAQQFPDLHSELNLSSLELGDSALYFCASSVEGRLPSGNTIYFGEGSWLTVV.

This chain uses TRBV19 with TRBJ2-1; TRBD2 aligns across 10 bases. This CDR3 spans 17 amino acids. Germline trimming cut 9 bases from V and 4 bases from J; bases unmatched to any gene: 15. Looked up from germline, CDR1 is LNHDA and CDR2 is SQIVND (reference sequence). This chain's CDR3 is CARVPGLAPWDYNEQFF. The CDR3 region has the DNA TGTGCCAGGGTCCCGGGACTAGCGCCCTGGGATTACAATGAGCAGTTCTTC. The complete variable domain, with remaining parts taken from reference TRBV19 and TRBJ2-1, reads DGGITQSPKYLFRKEGQNVTLSCEQNLNHDAMYWYRQDPGQGLRLIYYSQIVNDFQKGDIAEGYSVSREKKESFPLTVTSAQKNPTAFYLCARVPGLAPWDYNEQFFGPGTRLTVL.

The J gene is TRBJ1-3, the V gene TRBV5-1; a weak D match, TRBD1 (6 bases). Trimming removed 4 bases at V and 4 bases at J, with 15 bases between. Germline V lookup: CDR1 SGHRS, CDR2 YFSETQ. The CDR3 is 15 amino acids. CDR3: CASSLVGGWGNTIYF. CDR3 in DNA: TGCGCCAGCAGCCTCGTTGGGGGCTGGGGAAACACCATATATTTT. Full variable domain (rest looked up from reference TRBV5-1 and TRBJ1-3): KAGVTQTPRYLIKTRGQQVTLSCSPISGHRSVSWYQQTPGQGLQFLFEYFSETQRNKGNFPGRFSGRQFSNSRSEMNVSTLELGDSALYLCASSLVGGWGNTIYFGEGSWLTVV.

The V call is TRBV29-1, the J call TRBJ2-1; D is possibly TRBD1 or TRBD2 (5 bases each). The CDR3 is 13 amino acids. Trimming took off 4 bases at V and 4 bases at J, with 11 bases between the two ends. Per germline, CDR1 SQVTM and CDR2 ANQGSEA. The CDR3 coding sequence is TGCAGCGTTGGCGAGGGGCCATACAATGAGCAGTTCTTC. Translation gives CSVGEGPYNEQFF.

The chain joins TRBV5-6 to TRBJ1-1; no reliable D call. V lost 0 bases, J lost 1 base, and 7 bases lay in between. The germline gives CDR1 SGHDT, CDR2 YYEEEE. The CDR3 is 14 amino acids. CDR3 nucleotide sequence: TGTGCCAGCAGCTTGGGGGCAGCGAACACTGAAGCTTTCTTT. Encoded protein: CASSLGAANTEAFF.

This clone is a singleton in its sample. The chain recombines TRBV19 with TRBJ2-2, with 7 bases matching TRBD2. The CDR3 is 16 amino acids. Germline lookup yields CDR1 LNHDA and CDR2 SQIVND (reference sequence). Losses at the gene ends were 3 bases for V and 4 bases for J; bases not matched to a gene: 8. CDR3 residues: CASSIQGGSSTGELFF. In DNA form, the CDR3 reads TGTGCCAGTAGTATCCAGGGAGGGAGCAGCACCGGGGAGCTGTTTTTT.

This chain joins TRBV7-9 and TRBJ2-4; 10 nucleotides agree with TRBD1. V trimming: 5 bases; J trimming: 8 bases; junction bases outside the gene matches: 6. The V gene's germline CDR1 is SEHNR and CDR2 FQNEAQ (reference sequence). CDR3 length: 14 amino acids. CDR3 sequence reads: CASSQTGGMHIQYF. CDR3 nucleotide sequence: TGTGCCAGCAGCCAGACAGGGGGCATGCACATTCAGTACTTC.